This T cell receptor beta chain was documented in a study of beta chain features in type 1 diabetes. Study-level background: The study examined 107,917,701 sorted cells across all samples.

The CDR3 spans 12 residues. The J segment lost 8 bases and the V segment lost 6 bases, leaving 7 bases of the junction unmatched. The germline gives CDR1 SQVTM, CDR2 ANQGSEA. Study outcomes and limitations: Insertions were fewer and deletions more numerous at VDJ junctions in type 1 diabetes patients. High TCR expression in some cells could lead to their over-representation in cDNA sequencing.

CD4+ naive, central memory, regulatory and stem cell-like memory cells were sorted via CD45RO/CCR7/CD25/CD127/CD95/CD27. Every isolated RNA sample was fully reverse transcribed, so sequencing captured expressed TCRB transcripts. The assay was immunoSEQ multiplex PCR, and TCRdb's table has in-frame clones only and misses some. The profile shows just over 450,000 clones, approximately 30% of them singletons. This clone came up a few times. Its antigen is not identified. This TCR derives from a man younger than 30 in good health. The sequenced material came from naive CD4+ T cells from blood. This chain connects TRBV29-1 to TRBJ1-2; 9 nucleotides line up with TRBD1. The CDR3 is CSVGTGGIGYTF. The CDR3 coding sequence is TGCAGCGTCGGAACAGGGGGCATAGGCTACACCTTC.